The 6 T cell receptor beta chains listed next were all sequenced from one sample in a study of graft-versus-host responses after intestinal transplantation. Their specific antigens are unknown. The repertoire was sequenced with immunoSEQ multiplex PCR; TCRdb's copy has only in-frame clones and lacks some. This table holds some 100,000 clones, about 93% found once. This specimen consisted of unstimulated CD8+ T cells sorted from spleen or lymph node cells, obtained before intestinal transplant. The receptors were gathered from a human donor who received an intestinal transplant.

The chain uses TRBV5-5 and TRBJ2-7, with D unresolved. The length of the CDR3 is 15 residues. The V gene's germline CDR1 is SGHKS and CDR2 YYEKEE (reference sequence). Trimming cost V 0 bases and J 2 bases, with 12 bases left between them. In nucleotides, the CDR3 is TGTGCCAGCAGCTTGGCTGTGTCTATAGCCTACGAGCAGTACTTC. It yields the protein CASSLAVSIAYEQYF. Using reference TRBV5-5 and TRBJ2-7 for the parts outside the CDR3, the full variable domain is DAGVTQSPTHLIKTRGQQVTLRCSPISGHKSVSWYQQVLGQGPQFIFQYYEKEERGRGNFPDRFSARQFPNYSSELNVNALLLGDSALYLCASSLAVSIAYEQYFGPGTRLTVT.

This clone was counted a single time. This chain connects TRBV29-1 to TRBJ2-7, with TRBD1 identical over 7 bases. CDR1 SQVTM and CDR2 ANQGSEA come from the germline V gene. This CDR3 comprises 12 residues. J was trimmed by 3 bases and V by 6 bases; bases with no gene match: 5. The chain's CDR3 is CSVGTAYYEQYF. As DNA, the CDR3 is TGCAGCGTCGGGACAGCATACTACGAGCAGTACTTC.

The chain recombines TRBV29-1 with TRBJ1-1, with no clear D. Germline V lookup: CDR1 SQVTM, CDR2 ANQGSEA. The length of the CDR3 is 13 residues. The V and J ends lost 0 bases and 1 base respectively, with 6 bases between them. CDR3 in amino acids: CSVEEGSNTEAFF. CDR3 coding DNA: TGCAGCGTTGAAGAGGGCTCGAACACTGAAGCTTTCTTT.

This chain joins TRBV2 and TRBJ2-5; 10 bases align to TRBD1. This CDR3 is built from 16 residues. The V gene's germline CDR1 is SNHLY and CDR2 FYNNEI. The V segment lost 8 bases and the J segment 2 bases; nucleotides outside the gene matches: 11. The CDR3: CASSGTGVFPQETQYF. The CDR3 nucleotides read TGTGCCAGCTCCGGGACAGGGGTTTTTCCTCAAGAGACCCAGTACTTC.

The V call is TRBV7-9, the J call TRBJ2-1; 7 bases line up with TRBD2. The germline CDR1 and CDR2 sequences are SEHNR and FQNEAQ (reference sequence). The CDR3 has 12 residues. V shed 5 bases and J 13 bases; nucleotides not matched to a gene: 8. This CDR3 is CASSQSGESQFF. CDR3 coding DNA: TGTGCCAGCAGCCAAAGCGGGGAGAGTCAGTTCTTC.

The chain has TRBV6-1 and TRBJ2-7; no reliable D call. The germline gives CDR1 MNHNS, CDR2 SASEGT. The CDR3 consists of 11 residues. V shed 6 bases and J shed 7 bases, with 10 bases lying between them. The CDR3 bases are TGTGCCAGCAGCAATAATGTGGAGCAGTACTTC. It is translated as CASSNNVEQYF.